These 2 T cell receptor beta chains share one sample of origin, sequenced in a study of T cells in Graves' hyperthyroidism and ophthalmopathy. RNA transcripts were the template for amplifying TCR beta CDR3 regions. An initial round of RT-PCR targeting the TCR CDR3 relied on the HTBI primer set. TCRdb analysed the multiplex PCR reads with MiXCR anew, one entry per CDR3 protein. The sample consists of approximately 590,000 distinct CDR3 sequences, more than 15% of them appearing once. Sample: blood. The origin of the receptors is a woman between 25 and 40 years old with Graves' hyperthyroidism.

This clonotype was picked up many times. V and J are TRBV6-8 and TRBJ2-2; D call uncertain. CDR3 length equals 13 residues. The germline gives CDR1 MNHGY, CDR2 SAAAGT. Trimming took 2 bases from V and 5 from J, leaving 6 bases between them. In DNA, the CDR3 is TGTGCCAGCAGTTACGTGGGAACCGGGGAGCTGTTTTTT. Translation: CASSYVGTGELFF.

This clonotype occurred a few times. The chain combines TRBV10-3 with TRBJ2-7; the D is unclear. Germline assignment: CDR1 ENHRY and CDR2 SYGVKD. This CDR3 is 12 amino acids long. The ends were cut back, 3 bases at V and 3 bases at J, with 6 bases in the middle. The CDR3 DNA reads TGTGCCATCAGTGACATGTACTACGAGCAGTACTTC. This codes for CAISDMYYEQYF.